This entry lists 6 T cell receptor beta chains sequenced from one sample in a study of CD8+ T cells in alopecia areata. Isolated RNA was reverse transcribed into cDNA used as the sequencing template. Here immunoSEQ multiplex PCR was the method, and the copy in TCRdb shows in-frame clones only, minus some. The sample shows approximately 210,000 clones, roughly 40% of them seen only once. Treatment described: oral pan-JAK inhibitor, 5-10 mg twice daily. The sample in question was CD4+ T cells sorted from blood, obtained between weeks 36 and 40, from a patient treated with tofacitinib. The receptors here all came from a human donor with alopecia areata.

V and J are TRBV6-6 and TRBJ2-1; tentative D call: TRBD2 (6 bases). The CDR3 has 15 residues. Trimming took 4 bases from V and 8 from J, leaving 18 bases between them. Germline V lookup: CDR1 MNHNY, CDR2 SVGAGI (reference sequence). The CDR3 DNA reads TGTGCCAGCAGTTTACCCGGGACTTCAAGCGATGAGCAGTTCTTC. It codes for CASSLPGTSSDEQFF.

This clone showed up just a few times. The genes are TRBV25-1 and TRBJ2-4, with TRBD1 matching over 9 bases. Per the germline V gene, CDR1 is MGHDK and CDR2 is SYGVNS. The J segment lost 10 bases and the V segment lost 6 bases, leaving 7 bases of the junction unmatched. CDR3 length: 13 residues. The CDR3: CASRGPGQGIQYF. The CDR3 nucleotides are TGTGCCAGCAGGGGACCGGGACAGGGTATTCAGTACTTC.

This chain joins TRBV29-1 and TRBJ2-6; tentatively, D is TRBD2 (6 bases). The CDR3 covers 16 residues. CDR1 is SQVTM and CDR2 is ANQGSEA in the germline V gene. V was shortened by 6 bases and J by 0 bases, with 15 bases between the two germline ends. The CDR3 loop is CSVQFGGYSGANVLTF. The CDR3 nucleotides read TGCAGCGTCCAGTTCGGGGGTTACTCTGGGGCCAACGTCCTGACTTTC.

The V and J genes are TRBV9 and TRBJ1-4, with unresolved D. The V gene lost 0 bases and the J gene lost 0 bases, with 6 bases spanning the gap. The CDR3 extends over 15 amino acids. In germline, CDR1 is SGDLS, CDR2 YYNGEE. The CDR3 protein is CASSVDPATNEKLFF. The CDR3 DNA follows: TGTGCCAGCAGCGTAGACCCTGCAACTAATGAAAAACTGTTTTTT.

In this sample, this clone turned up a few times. For the CDR3, the DNA is TGTGCCTGGAGTACCCCATCCGGGAGGGCAGATACGCAGTATTTT. It codes for CAWSTPSGRADTQYF. V is TRBV30 and J is TRBJ2-3, with 8 positions matching TRBD2. V shed 2 bases and J 4 bases; nucleotides not matched to a gene: 8. Germline V gene sequence: CDR1 GTSNPN, CDR2 SVGIG (reference sequence). The length of the CDR3 is 15 residues.

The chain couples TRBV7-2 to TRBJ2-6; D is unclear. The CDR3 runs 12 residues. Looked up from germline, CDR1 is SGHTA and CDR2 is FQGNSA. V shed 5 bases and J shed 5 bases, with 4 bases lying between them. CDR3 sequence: CASSQRANVLTF. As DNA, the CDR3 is TGTGCCAGCAGCCAAAGGGCCAACGTCCTGACTTTC. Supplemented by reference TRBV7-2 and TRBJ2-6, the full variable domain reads GAGVSQSPSNKVTEKGKDVELRCDPISGHTALYWYRQSLGQGLEFLIYFQGNSAPDKSGLPSDRFSAERTGGSVSTLTIQRTQQEDSAVYLCASSQRANVLTFGAGSRLTVL.